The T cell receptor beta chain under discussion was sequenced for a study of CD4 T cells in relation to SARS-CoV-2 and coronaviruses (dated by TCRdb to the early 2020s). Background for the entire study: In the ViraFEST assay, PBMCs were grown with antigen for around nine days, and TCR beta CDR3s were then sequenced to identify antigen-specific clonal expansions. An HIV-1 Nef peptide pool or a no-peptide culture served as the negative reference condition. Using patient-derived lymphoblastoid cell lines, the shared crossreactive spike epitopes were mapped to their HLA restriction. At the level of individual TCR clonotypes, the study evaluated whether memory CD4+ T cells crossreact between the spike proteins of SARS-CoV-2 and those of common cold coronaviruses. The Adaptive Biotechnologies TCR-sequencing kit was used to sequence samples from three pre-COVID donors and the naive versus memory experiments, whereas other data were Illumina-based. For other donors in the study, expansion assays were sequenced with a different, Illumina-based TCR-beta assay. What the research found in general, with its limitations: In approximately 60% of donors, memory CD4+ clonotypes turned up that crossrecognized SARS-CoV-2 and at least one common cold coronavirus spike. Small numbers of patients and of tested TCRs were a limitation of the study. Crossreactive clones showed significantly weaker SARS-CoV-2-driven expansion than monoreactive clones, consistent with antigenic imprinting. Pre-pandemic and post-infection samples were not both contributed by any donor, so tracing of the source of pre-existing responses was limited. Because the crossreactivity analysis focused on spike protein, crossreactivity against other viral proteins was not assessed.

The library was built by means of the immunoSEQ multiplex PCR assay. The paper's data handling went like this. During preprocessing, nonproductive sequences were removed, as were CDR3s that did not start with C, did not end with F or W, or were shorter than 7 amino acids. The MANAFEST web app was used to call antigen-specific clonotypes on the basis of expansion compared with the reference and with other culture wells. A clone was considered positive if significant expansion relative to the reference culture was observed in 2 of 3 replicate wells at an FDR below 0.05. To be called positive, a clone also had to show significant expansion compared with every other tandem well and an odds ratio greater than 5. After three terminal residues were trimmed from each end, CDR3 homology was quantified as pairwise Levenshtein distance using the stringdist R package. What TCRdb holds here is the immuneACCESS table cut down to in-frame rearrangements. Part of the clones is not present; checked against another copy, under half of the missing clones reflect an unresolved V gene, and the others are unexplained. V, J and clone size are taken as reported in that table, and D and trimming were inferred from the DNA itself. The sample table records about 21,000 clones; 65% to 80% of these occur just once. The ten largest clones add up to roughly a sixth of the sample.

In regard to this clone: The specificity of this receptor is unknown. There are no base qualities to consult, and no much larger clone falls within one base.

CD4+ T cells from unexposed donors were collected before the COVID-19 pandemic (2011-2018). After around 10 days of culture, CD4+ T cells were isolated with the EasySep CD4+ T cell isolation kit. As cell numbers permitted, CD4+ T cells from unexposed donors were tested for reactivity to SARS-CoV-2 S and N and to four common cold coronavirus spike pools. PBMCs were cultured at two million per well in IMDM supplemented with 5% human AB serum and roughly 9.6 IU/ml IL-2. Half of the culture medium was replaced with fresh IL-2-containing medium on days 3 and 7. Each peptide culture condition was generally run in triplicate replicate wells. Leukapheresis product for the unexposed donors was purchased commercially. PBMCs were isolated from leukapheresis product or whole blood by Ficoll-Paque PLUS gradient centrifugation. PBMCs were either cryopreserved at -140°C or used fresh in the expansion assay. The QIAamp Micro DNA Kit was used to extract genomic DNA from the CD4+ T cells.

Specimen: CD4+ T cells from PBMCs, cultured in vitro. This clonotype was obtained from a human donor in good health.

The DNA reads as follows: TGTGCCAGCATCAGGGACATCGCCACTGAAGCTTTCTTT. It translates to CASIRDIATEAFF. The chain was built from TRBV2 and TRBJ1-1, and perhaps TRBD1 as D gene, on 6 matching bases. V lost 7 bases and J lost 4 bases; the stretch between them is 13 bases long. The germline V gene supplies CDR1 SNHLY and CDR2 FYNNEI. The CDR3, from cysteine to phenylalanine, totals 13 residues. The kept DNA is CDR3 alone, 39 bases in frame from the first base. The reference TRBV2 and TRBJ1-1 proteins fill in what lies around the CDR3, so the full variable domain reads EPEVTQTPSHQVTQMGQEVILRCVPISNHLYFYWYRQILGQKVEFLVSFYNNEISEKSEIFDDQFSVERPDGSNFTLKIRSTKLEDSAMYFCASIRDIATEAFFGQGTRLTVV.